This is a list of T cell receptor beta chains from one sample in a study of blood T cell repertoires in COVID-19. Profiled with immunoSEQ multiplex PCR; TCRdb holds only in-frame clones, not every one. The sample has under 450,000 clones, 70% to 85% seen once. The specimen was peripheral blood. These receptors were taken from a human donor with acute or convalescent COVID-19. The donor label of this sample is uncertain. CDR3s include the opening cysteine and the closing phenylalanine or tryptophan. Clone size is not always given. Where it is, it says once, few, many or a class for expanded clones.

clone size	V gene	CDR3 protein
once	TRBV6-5	CASSQKTGASYEQYF
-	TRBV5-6	CASRTRTGSYEQYF
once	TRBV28	CASSLSRGQGTYGYTF
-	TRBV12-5	CASGLGAPAYNEQFF
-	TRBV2	CASSEGRRNTEAFF
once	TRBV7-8	CASSLDSPHSNQPQHF
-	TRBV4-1	CASSGRTVNTEAFF
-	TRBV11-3	CASSQGLDTEAFF
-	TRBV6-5	CAGRQGVTGELFF
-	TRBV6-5	CASGNSGYGYTF
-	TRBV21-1	CASSNFRDRGSSYSNQPQHF
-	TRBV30	CAWSGSSPKETQYF
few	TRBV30	CAWNLAGGTQETQYF
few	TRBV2	CASSERASGGVVETQYF
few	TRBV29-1	CSVRPNNNEQFF
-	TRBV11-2	CASSQTGSGANVLTF
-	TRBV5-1	CASSFLFEQYF
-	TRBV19	CASSIFGTASGNTIYF
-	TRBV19	CASSLREGHGQFF
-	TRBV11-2	CASSFYGSSYEQYF
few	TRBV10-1	CASSRDTQYGYTF
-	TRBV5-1	CASSLRDRETYEQYF
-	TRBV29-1	CSVEELETSGYNEQFF
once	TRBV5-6	CASSLTGGANTGELFF
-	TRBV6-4	CASSPRRTSGGAEQFF
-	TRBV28	CASSLPGTGLHEQYF
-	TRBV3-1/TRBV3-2	CASSQQFLTPLQYF
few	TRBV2	CASYRGHTQETQYF
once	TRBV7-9	CASTPAGGRRNTIYF